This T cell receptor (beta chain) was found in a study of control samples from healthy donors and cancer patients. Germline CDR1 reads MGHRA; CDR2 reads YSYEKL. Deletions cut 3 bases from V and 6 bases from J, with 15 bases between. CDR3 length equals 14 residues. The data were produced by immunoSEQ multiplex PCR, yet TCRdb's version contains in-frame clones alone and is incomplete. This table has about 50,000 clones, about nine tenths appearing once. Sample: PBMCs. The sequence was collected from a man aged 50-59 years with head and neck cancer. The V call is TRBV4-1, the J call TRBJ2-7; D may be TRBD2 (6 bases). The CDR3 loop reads CASSHLGGLGEQYF. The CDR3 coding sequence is TGCGCCAGCAGCCACCTCGGGGGTCTGGGCGAGCAGTACTTC.